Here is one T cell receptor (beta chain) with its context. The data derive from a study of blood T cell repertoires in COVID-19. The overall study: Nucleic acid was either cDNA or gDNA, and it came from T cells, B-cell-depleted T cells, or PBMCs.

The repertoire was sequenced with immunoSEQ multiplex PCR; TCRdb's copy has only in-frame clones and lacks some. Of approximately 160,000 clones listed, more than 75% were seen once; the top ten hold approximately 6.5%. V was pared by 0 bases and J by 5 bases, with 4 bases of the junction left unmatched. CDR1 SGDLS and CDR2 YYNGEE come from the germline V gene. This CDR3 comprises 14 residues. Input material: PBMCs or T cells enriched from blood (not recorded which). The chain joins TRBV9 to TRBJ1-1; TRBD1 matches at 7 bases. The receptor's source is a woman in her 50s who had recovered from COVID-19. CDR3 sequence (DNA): TGTGCCAGCAGCGTAGTTGAGACAGGGACTGAAGCTTTCTTT. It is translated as CASSVVETGTEAFF.